This T cell receptor beta chain appears in the sequencing data of a study of pediatric ulcerative colitis. Whole-study results and caveats: Compared with controls, ulcerative colitis showed greater blood-rectum clone sharing.

Controls: normal colonoscopy findings, no IBD within the following year. Colonoscopy and blood draw happened at the same time. Libraries were prepared by immunoSEQ multiplex PCR; TCRdb keeps only in-frame clonotypes and omits some of them. The sample has about 60,000 clones; about nine tenths are singletons. Worth noting for this clone: The target antigen is unknown.

V was cut by 3 bases and J by 2 bases, with 11 bases left in between. The germline CDR1 and CDR2 sequences are MDHEN and SYDVKM. CDR3 length: 15 residues. Sequencing was done on a sample of blood. V usage is TRBV28 and J usage is TRBJ1-5; the D gene is possibly TRBD1 (5 bases). The sequence derives from a boy younger than 18 who was a control in a study of pediatric ulcerative colitis. The CDR3 DNA is TGTGCCAGCAGTTTCGGGGGAGGTGGCAATCAGCCCCAGCATTTT. This gives the protein CASSFGGGGNQPQHF.